The sequence of this T cell receptor (beta chain) was determined in a study of blood T cells in healthy people across ages (dated by TCRdb to between 2014 and 2016). As for the study more broadly: In model experiments, template switching captured about one uniquely barcoded TCR beta cDNA molecule for every two T cells. Age-related changes in TCR beta repertoire diversity were measured in the study by deep sequencing normalized with unique cDNA molecular identifiers. Donors were grouped into four age groups: young (average roughly 15 years), middle-aged (39), aged (over 55) and long-lived (roughly 80). Donors of different ages were randomly distributed across sequencing lanes to avoid experimental bias. Two additional independent replicas of 1 million unique cDNA reads from the same blood draw were analyzed for two donors (one aged 18 to 30 and one aged 80 or older).

Here is what the overall study found, with its caveats: The percentage of naive T cells measured by flow cytometry correlated strongly with observed TCR beta diversity. Total diversity estimates from one million sequenced T cells were considered lower bounds and underestimates. Because donor CMV infection status was unknown, age-related changes in expanded clonotypes were potentially confounded. Compared with the aged group, the long-lived group had more naive CD4+ T cells, fewer expanded clones and increased TCR diversity, suggesting age selection. Because profiling used bulk unsorted PBMCs, naive and antigen-experienced compartments could not be compared conclusively. Observed TCR beta diversity per million T cells fell roughly linearly with age, and a significant reduction was already apparent by age roughly 40.

Library preparation employed 5' RACE. Sequencing was performed on an Illumina HiSeq 2500. A second roughly 7 to 12 cycle PCR used a sample-barcoded 5' primer and a J-beta primer mix. A template-switch 5' adaptor carrying 12 random nucleotides introduced a unique molecular identifier onto each TCR beta cDNA molecule. Each sample yielded at least 2.5 million CDR3-containing paired-end reads. The Mint cDNA synthesis kit, primed by a TRBC-specific oligonucleotide, was used to synthesize first-strand cDNA from all RNA. After uracil-DNA glycosylase treatment, a first 18-cycle PCR used universal primers M1SS and BC2_uni_R on all cDNA. From the authors' description of their analysis: For normalization, 1 million high-quality reads, each with a distinct molecular identifier, were randomly selected from each sample. Instead of being binned into consensus sequences, reads with shared molecular identifiers were discarded. MiTCR, run with a Q25 quality threshold and the strictest error-elimination algorithm, handled CDR3 identification, clonotype clustering and error correction. Lower-bound total TCR beta diversity was estimated with a nonparametric unseen species model using Euler transformation. Clones were called with MiXCR by TCRdb after fastp trimmed the public reads at Q25, and only in-frame beta chains were retained. Duplicate CDR3 protein sequences are folded into a single record with the most common DNA and genes. The V and J calls here are based on TCRdb, not the publication. Across this sample there are hundreds of thousands of distinct CDR3 sequences, with 40% to 65% seen only once. The top ten clones comprise approximately 40% of the sample.

Reading from cysteine to phenylalanine, the CDR3 counts 14 amino acids. Solely the CDR3 DNA is kept, with 42 bases framed from the first base. The trim is 6 bases for V and 3 bases for J, with a gap of 11 bases between the germline ends. Taken from the germline V gene, the CDR1 and CDR2 loops are SNHLY and FYNNEI. Systemically healthy Caucasian individuals from Russia, 39 in total and aged about 6 to 100 years, were included as donors. Ten milliliters of peripheral blood were drawn from each donor into EDTA-treated Vacutainer tubes. Ficoll-Paque density-gradient centrifugation was used to isolate PBMCs, with at least 7 million per sample. Total RNA was extracted from PBMCs with Trizol reagent, with at least 6 micrograms obtained per sample. The percentages of naive CD45RAhigh/CD27high T cells were determined by flow cytometry on a PBMC aliquot from every donor. As regards this clonotype: Its binding antigen is unknown. Base qualities are missing; no much larger clone stands one base away.

Material for sequencing was blood. The receptor comes from a man aged 80 or over in good health. Recombination connected TRBV2 to TRBJ1-4; confidence is insufficient to name the D gene. CDR3 region: CASREFVANEKLFF. In nucleotides, the sequence is TGTGCCAGCAGGGAGTTTGTAGCTAATGAAAAACTGTTTTTT.